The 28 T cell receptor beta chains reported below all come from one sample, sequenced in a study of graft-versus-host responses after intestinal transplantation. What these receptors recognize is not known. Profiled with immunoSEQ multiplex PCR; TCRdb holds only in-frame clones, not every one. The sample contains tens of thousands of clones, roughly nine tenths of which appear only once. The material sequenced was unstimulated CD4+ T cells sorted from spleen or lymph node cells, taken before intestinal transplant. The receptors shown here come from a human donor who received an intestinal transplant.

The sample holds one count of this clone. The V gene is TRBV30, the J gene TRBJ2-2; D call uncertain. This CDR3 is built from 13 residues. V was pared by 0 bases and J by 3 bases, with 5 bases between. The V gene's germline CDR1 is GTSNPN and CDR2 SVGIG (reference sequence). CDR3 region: CAWSVADTGELFF. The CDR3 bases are TGTGCCTGGAGTGTAGCTGACACCGGGGAGCTGTTTTTT.

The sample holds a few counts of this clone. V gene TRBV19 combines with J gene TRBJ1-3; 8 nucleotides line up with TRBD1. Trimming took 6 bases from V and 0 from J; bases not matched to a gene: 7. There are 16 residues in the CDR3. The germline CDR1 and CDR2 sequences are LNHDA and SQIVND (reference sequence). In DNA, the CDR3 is TGTGCCAGTAGCCGACAGGGGACAAGCTCTGGAAACACCATATATTTT. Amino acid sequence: CASSRQGTSSGNTIYF. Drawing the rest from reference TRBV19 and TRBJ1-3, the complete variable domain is DGGITQSPKYLFRKEGQNVTLSCEQNLNHDAMYWYRQDPGQGLRLIYYSQIVNDFQKGDIAEGYSVSREKKESFPLTVTSAQKNPTAFYLCASSRQGTSSGNTIYFGEGSWLTVV.

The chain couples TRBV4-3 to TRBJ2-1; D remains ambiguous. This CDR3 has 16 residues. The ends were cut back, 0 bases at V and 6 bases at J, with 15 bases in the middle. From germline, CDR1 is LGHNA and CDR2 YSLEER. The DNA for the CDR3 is TGCGCCAGCAGCCAAGATCTTGCGGTATTTGTCAATGAGCAGTTCTTC. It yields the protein CASSQDLAVFVNEQFF.

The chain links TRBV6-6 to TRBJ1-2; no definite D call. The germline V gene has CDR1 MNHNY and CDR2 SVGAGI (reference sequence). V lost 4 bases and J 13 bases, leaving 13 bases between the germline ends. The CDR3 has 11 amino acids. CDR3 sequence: CASSLTRQPTF. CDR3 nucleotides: TGTGCCAGCAGTTTAACGAGGCAGCCCACCTTC.

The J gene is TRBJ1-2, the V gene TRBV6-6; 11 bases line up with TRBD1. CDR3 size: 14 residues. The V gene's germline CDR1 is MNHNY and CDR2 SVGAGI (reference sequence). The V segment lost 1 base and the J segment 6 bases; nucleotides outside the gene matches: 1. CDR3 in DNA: TGTGCCAGCAGTTACTGGACAGGGGGCGATGGCTACACCTTC. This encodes CASSYWTGGDGYTF.

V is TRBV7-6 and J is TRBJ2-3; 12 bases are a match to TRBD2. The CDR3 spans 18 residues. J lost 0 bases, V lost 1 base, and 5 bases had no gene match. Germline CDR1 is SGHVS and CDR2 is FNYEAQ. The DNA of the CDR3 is TGTGCCAGCAGCTTAGAACCTGGACTAGCGGGGAGCACAGATACGCAGTATTTT. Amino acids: CASSLEPGLAGSTDTQYF.

This CDR3 is CASSYLGGGGTDTQYF. The CDR3 DNA sequence: TGTGCCAGCAGTTACTTAGGCGGGGGGGGGACAGATACGCAGTATTTT. V and J are TRBV6-5 and TRBJ2-3; the match to TRBD2 covers 9 bases. Per the germline V gene, CDR1 is MNHEY and CDR2 is SVGAGI. The CDR3 extends over 16 amino acids. V lost 1 base to trimming and J lost 3 bases; unmatched junction nucleotides: 5.

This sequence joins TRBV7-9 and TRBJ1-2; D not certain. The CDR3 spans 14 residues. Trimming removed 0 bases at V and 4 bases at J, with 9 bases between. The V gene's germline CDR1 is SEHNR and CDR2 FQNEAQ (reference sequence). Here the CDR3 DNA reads TGTGCCAGCAGCTTAGCGCTCGAGTCCTATGGCTACACCTTC. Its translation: CASSLALESYGYTF.

The chain's CDR3 is CASSVEGLESYEQYF. The CDR3, as DNA: TGTGCCAGCAGCGTAGAGGGACTAGAGTCTTACGAGCAGTACTTC. The J gene is TRBJ2-7, the V gene TRBV9, with TRBD2 matching 8 bases. V dropped 0 bases and J dropped 4; count of bases not matched to a gene: 6. This CDR3 spans 15 amino acids. The V gene's germline CDR1 is SGDLS and CDR2 YYNGEE.

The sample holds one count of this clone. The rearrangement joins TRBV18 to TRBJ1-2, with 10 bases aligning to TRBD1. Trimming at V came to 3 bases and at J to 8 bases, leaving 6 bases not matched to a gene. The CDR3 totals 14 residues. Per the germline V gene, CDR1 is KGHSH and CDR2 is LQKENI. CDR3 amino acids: CASSPAGTGEGYTF. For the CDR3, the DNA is TGTGCCAGCTCACCTGCCGGGACAGGGGAAGGCTACACCTTC.

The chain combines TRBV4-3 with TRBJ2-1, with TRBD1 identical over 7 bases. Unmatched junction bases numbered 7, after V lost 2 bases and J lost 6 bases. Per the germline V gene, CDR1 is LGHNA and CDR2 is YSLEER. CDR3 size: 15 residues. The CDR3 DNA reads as TGCGCCAGCAGCCAAAGGGGGCAGGACCCCAATGAGCAGTTCTTC. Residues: CASSQRGQDPNEQFF.

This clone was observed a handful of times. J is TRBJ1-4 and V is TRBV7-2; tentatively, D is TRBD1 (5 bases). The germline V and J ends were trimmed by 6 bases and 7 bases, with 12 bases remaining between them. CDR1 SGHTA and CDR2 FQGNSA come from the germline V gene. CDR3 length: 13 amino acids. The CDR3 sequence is CASSRRGGEKLFF. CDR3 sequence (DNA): TGTGCCAGCAGTCGGAGGGGTGGTGAAAAACTGTTTTTT.

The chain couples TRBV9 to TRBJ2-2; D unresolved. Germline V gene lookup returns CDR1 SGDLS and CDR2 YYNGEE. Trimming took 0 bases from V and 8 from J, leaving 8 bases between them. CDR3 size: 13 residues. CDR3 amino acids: CASSVDVSGELFF. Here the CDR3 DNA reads TGTGCCAGCAGCGTAGATGTTTCGGGGGAGCTGTTTTTT.

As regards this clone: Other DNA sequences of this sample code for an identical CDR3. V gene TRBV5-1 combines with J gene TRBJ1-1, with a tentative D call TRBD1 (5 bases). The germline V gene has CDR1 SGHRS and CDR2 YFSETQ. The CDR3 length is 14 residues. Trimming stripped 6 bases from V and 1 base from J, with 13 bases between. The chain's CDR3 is CASNPRGANTEAFF. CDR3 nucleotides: TGCGCCAGCAATCCACGCGGGGCGAACACTGAAGCTTTCTTT. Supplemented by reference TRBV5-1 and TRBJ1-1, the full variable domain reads KAGVTQTPRYLIKTRGQQVTLSCSPISGHRSVSWYQQTPGQGLQFLFEYFSETQRNKGNFPGRFSGRQFSNSRSEMNVSTLELGDSALYLCASNPRGANTEAFFGQGTRLTVV.

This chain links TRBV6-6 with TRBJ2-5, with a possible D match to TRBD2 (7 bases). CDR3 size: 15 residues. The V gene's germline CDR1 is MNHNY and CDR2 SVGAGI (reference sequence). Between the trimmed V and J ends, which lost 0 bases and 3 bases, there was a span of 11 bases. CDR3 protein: CASSYSGGGEETQYF. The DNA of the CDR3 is TGTGCCAGCAGTTACTCAGGGGGGGGCGAAGAGACCCAGTACTTC.

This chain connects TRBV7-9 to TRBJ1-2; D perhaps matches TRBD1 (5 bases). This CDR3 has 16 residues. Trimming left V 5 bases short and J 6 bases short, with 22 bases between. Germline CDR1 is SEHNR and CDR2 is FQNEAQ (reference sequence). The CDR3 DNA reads TGTGCCAGCAGCCCTGTCCTCAGGGATGTCGTCAATGGCTACACCTTC. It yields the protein CASSPVLRDVVNGYTF.

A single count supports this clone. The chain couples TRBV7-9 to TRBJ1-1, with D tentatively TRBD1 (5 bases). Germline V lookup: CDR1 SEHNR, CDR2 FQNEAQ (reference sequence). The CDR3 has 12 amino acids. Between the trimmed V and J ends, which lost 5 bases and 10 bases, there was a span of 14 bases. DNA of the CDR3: TGTGCCAGCAGCGTGGGAGGGGTGAGAGCTTTCTTT. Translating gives CASSVGGVRAFF.

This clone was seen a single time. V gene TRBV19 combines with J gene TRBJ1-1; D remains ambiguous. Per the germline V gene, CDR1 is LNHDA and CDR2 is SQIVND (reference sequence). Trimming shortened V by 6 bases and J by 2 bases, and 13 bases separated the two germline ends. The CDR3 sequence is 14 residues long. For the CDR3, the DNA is TGTGCCAGTAGCGGGATACCAAGTAACACTGAAGCTTTCTTT. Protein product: CASSGIPSNTEAFF.

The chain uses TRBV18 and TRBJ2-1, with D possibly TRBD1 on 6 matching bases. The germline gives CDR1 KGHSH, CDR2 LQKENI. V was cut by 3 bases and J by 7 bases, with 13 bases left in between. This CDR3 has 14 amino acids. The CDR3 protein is CASSPDRSGNEQFF. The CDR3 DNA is TGTGCCAGCTCACCCGACAGGTCGGGGAATGAGCAGTTCTTC.

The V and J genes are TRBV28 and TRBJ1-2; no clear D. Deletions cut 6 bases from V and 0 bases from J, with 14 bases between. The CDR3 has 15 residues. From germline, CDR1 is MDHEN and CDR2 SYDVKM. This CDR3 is CASSPPREANYGYTF. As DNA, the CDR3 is TGTGCCAGCAGCCCCCCTCGGGAAGCTAACTATGGCTACACCTTC.

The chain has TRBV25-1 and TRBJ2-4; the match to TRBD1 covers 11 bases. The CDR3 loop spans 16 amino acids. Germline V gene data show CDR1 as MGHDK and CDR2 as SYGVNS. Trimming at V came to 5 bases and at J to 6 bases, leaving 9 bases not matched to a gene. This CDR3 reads CASSRTGGAPGNIQYF. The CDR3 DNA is TGTGCCAGCAGTAGGACAGGGGGCGCACCGGGAAACATTCAGTACTTC.

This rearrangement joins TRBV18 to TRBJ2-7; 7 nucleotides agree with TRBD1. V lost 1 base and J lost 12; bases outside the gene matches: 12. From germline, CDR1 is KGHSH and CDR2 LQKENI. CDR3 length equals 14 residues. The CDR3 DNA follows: TGTGCCAGCTCACCACTTCCGGGACAGCTTATGATGTACTTC. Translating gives CASSPLPGQLMMYF.

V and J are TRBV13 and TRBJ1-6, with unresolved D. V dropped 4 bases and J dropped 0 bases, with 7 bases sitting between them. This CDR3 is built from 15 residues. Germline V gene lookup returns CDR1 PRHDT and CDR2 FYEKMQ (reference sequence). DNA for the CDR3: TGTGCCAGCAGCTCAGGCCGCTCCTATAATTCACCCCTCCACTTT. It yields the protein CASSSGRSYNSPLHF.

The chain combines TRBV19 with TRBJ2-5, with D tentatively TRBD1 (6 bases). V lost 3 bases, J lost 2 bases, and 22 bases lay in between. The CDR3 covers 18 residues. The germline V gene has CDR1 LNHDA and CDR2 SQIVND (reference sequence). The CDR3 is CASSILFKDSSAQETQYF. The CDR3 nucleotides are TGTGCCAGTAGTATTCTATTCAAGGACAGCTCCGCTCAAGAGACCCAGTACTTC.

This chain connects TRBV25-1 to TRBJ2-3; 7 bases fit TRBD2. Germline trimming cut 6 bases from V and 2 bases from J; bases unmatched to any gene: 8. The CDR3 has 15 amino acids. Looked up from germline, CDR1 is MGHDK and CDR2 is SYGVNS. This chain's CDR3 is CASRQRDGYTDTQYF. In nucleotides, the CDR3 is TGTGCCAGCAGACAGCGGGACGGATACACAGATACGCAGTATTTT.

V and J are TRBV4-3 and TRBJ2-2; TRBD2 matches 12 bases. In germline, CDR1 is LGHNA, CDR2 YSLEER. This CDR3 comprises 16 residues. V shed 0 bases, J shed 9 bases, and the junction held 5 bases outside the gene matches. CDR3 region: CASSQEASGGARELFF. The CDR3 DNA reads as TGCGCCAGCAGCCAAGAGGCTAGCGGGGGGGCCAGGGAGCTGTTTTTT.

The CDR3 sequence is CASSLFIRDRRYEQYF. CDR3 sequence (DNA): TGTGCCAGCAGCTTATTCATCCGGGACAGGCGCTACGAGCAGTACTTC. The gene calls are TRBV5-6 and TRBJ2-7, with 8 bases aligning to TRBD1. This CDR3 spans 16 amino acids. Per the germline V gene, CDR1 is SGHDT and CDR2 is YYEEEE. Trimming cost V 2 bases and J 3 bases; bases outside gene matches: 10.

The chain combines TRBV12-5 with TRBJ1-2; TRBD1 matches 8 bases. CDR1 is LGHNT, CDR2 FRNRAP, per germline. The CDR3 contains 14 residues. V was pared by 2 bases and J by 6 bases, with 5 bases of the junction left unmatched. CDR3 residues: CASGLPGTGNGYTF. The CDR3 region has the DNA TGTGCTAGTGGTTTGCCCGGGACAGGTAATGGCTACACCTTC.